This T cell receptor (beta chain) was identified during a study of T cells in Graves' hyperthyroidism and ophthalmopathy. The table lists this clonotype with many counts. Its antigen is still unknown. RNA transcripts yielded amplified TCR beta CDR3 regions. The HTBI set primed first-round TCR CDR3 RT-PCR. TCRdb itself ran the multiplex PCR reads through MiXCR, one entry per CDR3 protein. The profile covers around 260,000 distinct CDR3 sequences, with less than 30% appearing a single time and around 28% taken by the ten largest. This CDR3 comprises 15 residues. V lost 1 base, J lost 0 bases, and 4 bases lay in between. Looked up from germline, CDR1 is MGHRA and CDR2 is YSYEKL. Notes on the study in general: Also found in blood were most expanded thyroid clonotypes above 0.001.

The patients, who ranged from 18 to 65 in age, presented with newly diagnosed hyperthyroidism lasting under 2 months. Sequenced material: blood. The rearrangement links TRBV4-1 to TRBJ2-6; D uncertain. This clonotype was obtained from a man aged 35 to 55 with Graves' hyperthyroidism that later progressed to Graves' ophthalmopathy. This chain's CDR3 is CASSQVNSGANVLTF. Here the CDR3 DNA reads TGCGCCAGCAGCCAAGTCAACTCTGGGGCCAACGTCCTGACTTTC.